This TCR beta chain is drawn from a study of cytomegalovirus exposure and HLA in healthy donors. Study-level information: A later analysis reported the 95 to 150 validation repertoires used the same platform as the approximately 700 first-cohort repertoires. Whole-study results and caveats: Cytomegalovirus association was listed for 164 TCR beta chains.

CDR1 is MNHEY and CDR2 is SMNVEV in the germline V gene (reference sequence). V gave up 6 bases and J gave up 5 bases; unmatched junction bases: 9. The CDR3 consists of 15 residues. Sequencing was performed with immunoSEQ multiplex PCR; in TCRdb, only in-frame clones are kept and a portion is missing. Of 150,000 to 200,000 clones detected, around four fifths appear once; the ten largest clones hold approximately 2.3%. In the case of this clone: Its matching antigen is unknown.

The chain combines TRBV27 with TRBJ1-5, with 8 bases fitting TRBD1. The sample consisted of PBMCs. This sequence originates from a young man in good health and CMV-seropositive. For the CDR3, the DNA is TGTGCCAGCAGCCGTCAGGGGGCATTCCATCAGCCCCAGCATTTT. Its translation: CASSRQGAFHQPQHF.